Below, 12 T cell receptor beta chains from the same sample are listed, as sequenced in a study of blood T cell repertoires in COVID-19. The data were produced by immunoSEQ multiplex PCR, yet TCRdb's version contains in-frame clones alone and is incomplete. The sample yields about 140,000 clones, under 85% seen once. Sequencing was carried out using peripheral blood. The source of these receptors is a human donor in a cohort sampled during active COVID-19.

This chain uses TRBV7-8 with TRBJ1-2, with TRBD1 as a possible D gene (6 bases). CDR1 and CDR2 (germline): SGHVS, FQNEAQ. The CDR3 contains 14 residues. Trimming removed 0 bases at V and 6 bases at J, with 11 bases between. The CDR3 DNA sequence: TGTGCCAGCAGCTTAGCGGCAGGGGAAGATGGCTACACCTTC. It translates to CASSLAAGEDGYTF. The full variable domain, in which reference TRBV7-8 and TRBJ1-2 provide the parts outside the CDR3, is GAGVSQSPRYKVAKRGQDVALRCDPISGHVSLFWYQQALGQGPEFLTYFQNEAQLDKSGLPSDRFFAERPEGSVSTLKIQRTQQEDSAVYLCASSLAAGEDGYTFGSGTRLTVV.

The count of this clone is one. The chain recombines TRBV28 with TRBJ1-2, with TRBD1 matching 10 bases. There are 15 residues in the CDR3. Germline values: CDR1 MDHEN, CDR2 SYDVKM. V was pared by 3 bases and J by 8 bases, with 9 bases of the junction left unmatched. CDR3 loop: CASSFFGTGVSGYTF. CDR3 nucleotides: TGTGCCAGCAGTTTTTTCGGGACAGGGGTTTCGGGCTACACCTTC.

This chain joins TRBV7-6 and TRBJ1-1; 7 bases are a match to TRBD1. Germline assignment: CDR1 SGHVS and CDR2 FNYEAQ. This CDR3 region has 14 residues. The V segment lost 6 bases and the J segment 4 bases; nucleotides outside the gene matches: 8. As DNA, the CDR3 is TGTGCCAGCAGATTAAGCCCAGGGGGCACTGAAGCTTTCTTT. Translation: CASRLSPGGTEAFF.

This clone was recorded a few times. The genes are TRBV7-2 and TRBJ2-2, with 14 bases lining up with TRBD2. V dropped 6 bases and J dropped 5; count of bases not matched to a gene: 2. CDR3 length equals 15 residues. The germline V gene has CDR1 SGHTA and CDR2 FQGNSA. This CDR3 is CASSRTSGGTGELFF. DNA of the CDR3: TGTGCCAGCAGTCGGACTAGCGGGGGGACCGGGGAGCTGTTTTTT.

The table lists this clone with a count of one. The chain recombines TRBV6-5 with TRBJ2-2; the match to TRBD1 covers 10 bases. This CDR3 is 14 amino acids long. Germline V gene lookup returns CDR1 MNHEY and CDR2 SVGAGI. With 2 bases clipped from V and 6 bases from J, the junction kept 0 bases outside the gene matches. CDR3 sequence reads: CASSYGTGAGELFF. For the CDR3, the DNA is TGTGCCAGCAGTTACGGGACAGGGGCCGGGGAGCTGTTTTTT.

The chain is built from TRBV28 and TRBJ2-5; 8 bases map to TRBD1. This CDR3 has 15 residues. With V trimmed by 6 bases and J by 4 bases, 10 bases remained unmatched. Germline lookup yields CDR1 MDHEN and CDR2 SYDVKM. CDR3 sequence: CASSSSPDRGETQYF. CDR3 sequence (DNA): TGTGCCAGCAGCTCGTCTCCTGACAGGGGAGAGACCCAGTACTTC.

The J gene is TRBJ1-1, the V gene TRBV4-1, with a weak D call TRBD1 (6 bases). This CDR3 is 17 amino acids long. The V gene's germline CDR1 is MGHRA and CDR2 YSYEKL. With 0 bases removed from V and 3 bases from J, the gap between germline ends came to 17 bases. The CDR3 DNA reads TGCGCCAGCAGCCAAGATGGTTCGGGGGGGGCTTACACTGAAGCTTTCTTT. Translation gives CASSQDGSGGAYTEAFF.

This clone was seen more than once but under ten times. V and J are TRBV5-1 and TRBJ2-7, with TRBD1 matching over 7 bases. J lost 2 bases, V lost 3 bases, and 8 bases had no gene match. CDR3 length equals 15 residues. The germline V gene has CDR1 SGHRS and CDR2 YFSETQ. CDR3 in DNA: TGCGCCAGCAGCTCACTATCGGGACAGACCTACGAGCAGTACTTC. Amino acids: CASSSLSGQTYEQYF.

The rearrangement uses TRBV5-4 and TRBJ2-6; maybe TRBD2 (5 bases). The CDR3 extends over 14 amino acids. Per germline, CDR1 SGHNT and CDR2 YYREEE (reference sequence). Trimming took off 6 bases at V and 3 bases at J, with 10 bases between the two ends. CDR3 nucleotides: TGTGCCAGCAACCTAGCCATTGGGGCCAACGTCCTGACTTTC. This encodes CASNLAIGANVLTF.

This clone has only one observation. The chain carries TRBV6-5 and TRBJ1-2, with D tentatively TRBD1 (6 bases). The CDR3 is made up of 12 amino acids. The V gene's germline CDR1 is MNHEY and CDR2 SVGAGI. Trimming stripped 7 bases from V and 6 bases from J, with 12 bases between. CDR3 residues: CASTDREDGYTF. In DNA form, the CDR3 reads TGTGCCAGCACGGACAGAGAAGATGGCTACACCTTC.

The CDR3 DNA reads TGTGCCAGCAGTTACTCGTTCGGGGGTAGCTACGAGCAGTACTTC. Translated, it gives CASSYSFGGSYEQYF. V gene TRBV6-5 combines with J gene TRBJ2-7; tentative D call: TRBD2 (6 bases). Trimming cost V 0 bases and J 3 bases, with 12 bases left between them. The germline V gene encodes CDR1 MNHEY and CDR2 SVGAGI. The CDR3 totals 15 residues.

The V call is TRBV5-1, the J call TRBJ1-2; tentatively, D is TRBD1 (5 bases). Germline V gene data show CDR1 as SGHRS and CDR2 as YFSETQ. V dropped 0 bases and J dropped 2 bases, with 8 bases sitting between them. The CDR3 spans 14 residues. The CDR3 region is CASSLGEGNYGYTF. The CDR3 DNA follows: TGCGCCAGCAGCTTGGGGGAGGGGAACTATGGCTACACCTTC.